These 5 T cell receptor beta chains originate from one sample sequenced in a study of T cell changes during pregnancy in multiple sclerosis. Sequencing was performed with immunoSEQ multiplex PCR; in TCRdb, only in-frame clones are kept and a portion is missing. The profile covers under 60,000 clones, with about 91% appearing a single time and about 9.4% taken by the ten largest. The sample consisted of CD8+ T cells from peripheral blood mononuclear cells, taken after pregnancy. These receptor sequences come from a female donor with multiple sclerosis, enrolled in a pregnancy study.

The chain has TRBV30 and TRBJ2-5; the D gene is possibly TRBD1 (5 bases). V gave up 2 bases and J gave up 1 base, with 8 bases separating them. This CDR3 has 13 residues. In germline, CDR1 is GTSNPN, CDR2 SVGIG (reference sequence). The CDR3 coding sequence is TGTGCCTGGAGTATTCAGGGCCAAGAGACCCAGTACTTC. Protein sequence: CAWSIQGQETQYF. The full variable domain, its missing parts supplied by reference TRBV30 and TRBJ2-5, is SQTIHQWPATLVQPVGSPLSLECTVEGTSNPNLYWYRQAAGRGLQLLFYSVGIGQISSEVPQNLSASRPQDRQFILSSKKLLLSDSGFYLCAWSIQGQETQYFGPGTRLLVL.

The chain carries TRBV5-4 and TRBJ2-7; TRBD1 is a possible D gene (6 bases). Germline lookup yields CDR1 SGHNT and CDR2 YYREEE (reference sequence). This CDR3 contains 15 residues. V was pared by 4 bases and J by 4 bases, with 18 bases between. In DNA form, the CDR3 reads TGTGCCAGCAGCCATCCTGAGACAGGAGTATACGAGCAGTACTTC. Its protein is CASSHPETGVYEQYF.

V gene TRBV7-3 combines with J gene TRBJ2-3; 8 bases match TRBD1. Germline CDR1 SGHTA, CDR2 FQGTGA. Germline trimming cut 3 bases from V and 4 bases from J; bases unmatched to any gene: 3. This CDR3 is built from 14 residues. This chain's CDR3 is CASSLTGAADTQYF. CDR3 nucleotides: TGTGCCAGCAGCTTGACAGGGGCGGCAGATACGCAGTATTTT.

The chain carries TRBV2 and TRBJ2-5, with 10 bases lining up with TRBD2. Germline loops: CDR1 SNHLY, CDR2 FYNNEI. This CDR3 contains 15 residues. V trimming: 4 bases; J trimming: 1 base; junction bases outside the gene matches: 3. CDR3 sequence (DNA): TGTGCCAGCAGTGGACTAGCGGGTACCCAAGAGACCCAGTACTTC. Amino acids: CASSGLAGTQETQYF. The full variable domain, in which reference TRBV2 and TRBJ2-5 provide the parts outside the CDR3, is EPEVTQTPSHQVTQMGQEVILRCVPISNHLYFYWYRQILGQKVEFLVSFYNNEISEKSEIFDDQFSVERPDGSNFTLKIRSTKLEDSAMYFCASSGLAGTQETQYFGPGTRLLVL.

Only a few counts were recorded for this clone. CDR3 nucleotide sequence: TGTGCCAGTACTCCCCGGGACACCTATAGCAATCAGCCCCAGCATTTT. Translation gives CASTPRDTYSNQPQHF. J is TRBJ1-5 and V is TRBV19, with a weak D call TRBD1 (6 bases). Trimming stripped 7 bases from V and 0 bases from J, with 16 bases between. The CDR3 contains 16 residues. CDR1 is LNHDA and CDR2 is SQIVND in the germline V gene (reference sequence).